Each of the 7 T cell receptor beta chains below was sequenced from the same sample in a study of identical twins. TCRdb called the 5' RACE reads again in MiXCR, with one record for every CDR3 protein. The data contain about 250,000 distinct CDR3 sequences, approximately 7.3% of them singletons. This sample was shared with a second study, whose subject was yellow fever vaccine responses in identical twins.

Material for sequencing was CD8+ T cells sorted from blood. Receptors originate from a young woman in good health.

The chain links TRBV27 to TRBJ2-1; 9 bases are a match to TRBD1. This CDR3 region has 13 residues. In germline, CDR1 is MNHEY, CDR2 SMNVEV (reference sequence). V trimming: 5 bases; J trimming: 8 bases; junction bases outside the gene matches: 4. The CDR3 loop is CASSRTGGDEQFF. In nucleotides, the CDR3 is TGTGCCAGCAGTCGTACAGGGGGCGATGAGCAGTTCTTC.

This clonotype was found a few times. This chain connects TRBV27 to TRBJ2-3; TRBD2 matches 12 bases. J lost 6 bases, V lost 5 bases, and 6 bases had no gene match. Germline V lookup: CDR1 MNHEY, CDR2 SMNVEV (reference sequence). The CDR3 loop spans 15 amino acids. CDR3 residues: CASSPRTSGVDTQYF. CDR3 DNA sequence: TGTGCCAGCAGTCCTCGGACTAGCGGGGTCGATACGCAGTATTTT.

At least ten counts were recorded for this clonotype. The chain joins TRBV20-1 to TRBJ2-7, with 9 bases matching TRBD2. CDR1 and CDR2 from the germline V gene are DFQATT and SNEGSKA (reference sequence). The CDR3 length is 13 residues. J gave up 2 bases and V 4 bases, and 3 bases lay outside the gene matches. The CDR3 here is CSATKRGAYEQYF. The CDR3 DNA reads TGCAGTGCTACCAAGCGGGGGGCCTACGAGCAGTACTTC.

This sequence joins TRBV3-1 and TRBJ2-1; D remains unclear. CDR1 and CDR2 (germline): LGHDT, YNNKEL (reference sequence). This CDR3 is built from 16 residues. Trimming removed 0 bases at V and 4 bases at J, with 13 bases between. The DNA of the CDR3 is TGTGCCAGCAGCCAAGAAACGGATAGATGGTACAATGAGCAGTTCTTC. This gives the protein CASSQETDRWYNEQFF.

J is TRBJ2-2 and V is TRBV12-3 or TRBV12-4; D is unclear. V lost 1 base to trimming and J lost 4 bases, with 10 bases between them. The CDR3 runs 15 residues. CDR3 protein: CASSLGGWGTGELFF. The CDR3 coding sequence is TGTGCCAGCAGTTTAGGGGGTTGGGGCACCGGGGAGCTGTTTTTT.

This clonotype was counted a few times. The gene calls are TRBV4-1 and TRBJ1-1, with TRBD1 matching 9 bases. The germline gives CDR1 MGHRA, CDR2 YSYEKL. V dropped 0 bases and J dropped 12; count of bases not matched to a gene: 14. The CDR3 length is 16 residues. CDR3 amino acids: CASSQEIIEETGGTFF. DNA of the CDR3: TGCGCCAGCAGCCAAGAGATAATAGAGGAGACAGGGGGGACTTTCTTT.

The J gene is TRBJ2-5, the V gene TRBV28; tentatively, D is TRBD2 (6 bases). The V and J ends lost 6 bases and 4 bases respectively, with 21 bases between them. CDR1 is MDHEN and CDR2 is SYDVKM in the germline V gene. The CDR3 consists of 16 residues. This chain's CDR3 is CASRPEGGYLGETQYF. In nucleotides, the CDR3 is TGTGCCAGCAGACCTGAAGGAGGGTATTTGGGAGAGACCCAGTACTTC. The variable domain in full, completed from reference TRBV28 and TRBJ2-5, reads DVKVTQSSRYLVKRTGEKVFLECVQDMDHENMFWYRQDPGLGLRLIYFSYDVKMKEKGDIPEGYSVSREKKERFSLILESASTNQTSMYLCASRPEGGYLGETQYFGPGTRLLVL.